This TCR beta chain emerged from a study of T-cell memory formation after mild COVID-19. Study summary: Largely, the TCR clusters proved donor specific. Overall study results and limits: Clones that contracted clustered mainly in CM and EM if CD4+ and in EMRA if CD8+. The second-wave clones peaking on day 37 were not confirmed as SARS-CoV-2-specific.

Germline loops: CDR1 MNHEY, CDR2 SVGAGI. The CDR3 covers 14 residues. Trimming took 4 bases from V and 1 from J, leaving 9 bases between them. With regard to this clonotype: What it binds is unknown.

TCRdb analysed the 5' RACE reads with MiXCR anew, one entry per CDR3 protein. The top ten hold approximately 13% of the sample, which has 400,000 to 550,000 distinct CDR3 sequences, about 23% seen once. The receptor was isolated from an adult woman who had mild COVID-19 (a few samples of this study predate the infection). Cell type and time point are not known. V and J are TRBV6-5 and TRBJ2-3; no definite D call. The sample was PBMCs or a T cell subset sorted from them (not recorded which). DNA for the CDR3: TGTGCCAGCAGTTTCGATTGGGGCACAGATACGCAGTATTTT. Encoded protein: CASSFDWGTDTQYF.